This note documents a single TCR beta chain sequence. This sample was included in a study of blood T cell repertoires in COVID-19. Only in-frame clones appear in the TCRdb table, and some are missing; sequencing was by immunoSEQ multiplex PCR. The sample contains 300,000 to 400,000 clones, 88% of which appear only once. The sample taken for sequencing was PBMCs or T cells enriched from blood (not recorded which). The sequence was collected from a woman aged 18-29 years who had recovered from COVID-19.

CDR3 sequence: CASKLAGELTDTQYF. The CDR3 DNA is TGTGCCAGCAAGCTAGCGGGGGAGCTCACAGATACGCAGTATTTT. The rearrangement joins TRBV6-5 to TRBJ2-3; 10 bases map to TRBD2. Germline trimming cut 7 bases from V and 2 bases from J; bases unmatched to any gene: 6. Per the germline V gene, CDR1 is MNHEY and CDR2 is SVGAGI. The CDR3 contains 15 residues.